One sample yielded the 24 T cell receptor beta chains listed below, sequenced in a study of T cell changes during pregnancy in multiple sclerosis. Sequencing was performed with immunoSEQ multiplex PCR; in TCRdb, only in-frame clones are kept and a portion is missing. The sample consists of around 57,000 clones, about nine tenths of them appearing once. Sample: peripheral blood, taken in the third trimester of pregnancy. The source is a female donor in good health, enrolled as a control in a pregnancy study.

The chain employs TRBV7-8 and TRBJ1-2; D may be TRBD1 (6 bases). V lost 4 bases, J lost 4 bases, and 13 bases lay in between. The V gene's germline CDR1 is SGHVS and CDR2 FQNEAQ. The CDR3 length is 14 residues. The CDR3 is CASSSEQGFYGYTF. The DNA of the CDR3 is TGTGCCAGCAGCTCCGAACAGGGTTTCTATGGCTACACCTTC. The variable domain in full, completed from reference TRBV7-8 and TRBJ1-2, reads GAGVSQSPRYKVAKRGQDVALRCDPISGHVSLFWYQQALGQGPEFLTYFQNEAQLDKSGLPSDRFFAERPEGSVSTLKIQRTQQEDSAVYLCASSSEQGFYGYTFGSGTRLTVV.

The genes are TRBV19 and TRBJ1-1; D is ambiguous. Trimming removed 5 bases at V and 6 bases at J, with 13 bases between. The CDR3 sequence is 13 residues long. Germline CDR1 reads LNHDA; CDR2 reads SQIVND (reference sequence). CDR3 protein: CASSPSSGAEAFF. CDR3 sequence (DNA): TGTGCCAGTAGTCCCAGTTCGGGAGCTGAAGCTTTCTTT.

The chain uses TRBV18 and TRBJ1-5; D is unresolved. Looked up from germline, CDR1 is KGHSH and CDR2 is LQKENI. There are 12 residues in the CDR3. The V and J ends lost 3 bases and 7 bases respectively, with 7 bases between them. CDR3 residues: CASSPNRQPQHF. CDR3 sequence (DNA): TGTGCCAGCTCACCTAACCGGCAGCCCCAGCATTTT.

This sequence joins TRBV11-2 and TRBJ1-2, with unresolved D. V dropped 1 base and J dropped 5 bases, with 8 bases sitting between them. Germline V lookup: CDR1 SGHAT, CDR2 FQNNGV. There are 13 residues in the CDR3. For the CDR3, the DNA is TGTGCCAGCAGCTTAGGACGGGAATATGGCTACACCTTC. It translates to CASSLGREYGYTF.

The CDR3 sequence is CATVRGNSNQPQHF. The CDR3 DNA reads TGTGCCACCGTCAGGGGAAATAGCAATCAGCCCCAGCATTTT. This sequence joins TRBV7-2 and TRBJ1-5; D may be TRBD1 (6 bases). This CDR3 has 14 residues. Germline V gene lookup returns CDR1 SGHTA and CDR2 FQGNSA. V was pared by 10 bases and J by 0 bases, with 13 bases between.

The chain joins TRBV5-4 to TRBJ1-3; no clear D. Germline V lookup: CDR1 SGHNT, CDR2 YYREEE (reference sequence). The length of the CDR3 is 12 residues. With 3 bases removed from V and 4 bases from J, the gap between germline ends came to 5 bases. The CDR3 nucleotides are TGTGCCAGCAGCTCCTTAGGAAACACCATATATTTT. This translates into CASSSLGNTIYF.

This rearrangement joins TRBV27 to TRBJ2-1; no reliable D call. Between the trimmed V and J ends, which lost 4 bases and 0 bases, there was a span of 7 bases. Germline-derived CDR1 and CDR2 are MNHEY and SMNVEV (reference sequence). This CDR3 comprises 14 residues. The CDR3 reads CASSSFRSYNEQFF. CDR3 coding DNA: TGTGCCAGCAGTTCCTTCCGCTCCTACAATGAGCAGTTCTTC.

V is TRBV6-6 and J is TRBJ2-4; 7 bases are shared with TRBD2. Trimming took 8 bases from V and 1 from J; bases not matched to a gene: 8. The CDR3 is 15 residues long. The germline CDR1 and CDR2 sequences are MNHNY and SVGAGI (reference sequence). The CDR3 protein is CASLDWGGAKNIQYF. CDR3 bases: TGTGCCAGCCTTGATTGGGGGGGGGCCAAAAACATTCAGTACTTC.

The genes are TRBV9 and TRBJ2-3, with TRBD2 identical over 10 bases. With 0 bases clipped from V and 2 bases from J, the junction kept 6 bases outside the gene matches. CDR1 is SGDLS, CDR2 YYNGEE, per germline. The CDR3 has 17 residues. CDR3 region: CASSVDPSGGLTDTQYF. The CDR3 nucleotides read TGTGCCAGCAGCGTAGACCCTAGCGGGGGACTCACAGATACGCAGTATTTT.

The gene calls are TRBV7-2 and TRBJ1-2, with 7 bases that match TRBD1. Germline V gene data show CDR1 as SGHTA and CDR2 as FQGNSA. The V and J ends lost 6 bases and 8 bases, in that order; junction bases with no gene match: 9. The CDR3 consists of 13 residues. The CDR3 here is CASRLTGDGGYTF. CDR3 nucleotide sequence: TGTGCCAGCAGACTAACAGGGGACGGGGGCTACACCTTC.

This rearrangement joins TRBV2 to TRBJ2-2; D gene unclear. Germline CDR1 and CDR2: SNHLY and FYNNEI. V lost 5 bases and J lost 2, with 6 bases in between. The CDR3 consists of 13 residues. CDR3 loop: CASSQVNTGELFF. CDR3 nucleotides: TGTGCCAGCAGTCAGGTCAACACCGGGGAGCTGTTTTTT.

This rearrangement joins TRBV15 to TRBJ1-4; possible D gene TRBD1, 5 bases. CDR1 LNHNV and CDR2 YYDKDF come from the germline V gene (reference sequence). The CDR3 consists of 14 residues. V was trimmed by 4 bases and J by 4 bases, leaving 10 bases between them. CDR3: CATSIDSHNEKLFF. The DNA of the CDR3 is TGTGCCACCAGCATCGACAGCCATAATGAAAAACTGTTTTTT.

The chain couples TRBV6-5 to TRBJ2-5; D perhaps matches TRBD1 (6 bases). This CDR3 has 15 amino acids. V gave up 0 bases and J gave up 1 base, with 9 bases separating them. Per germline, CDR1 MNHEY and CDR2 SVGAGI. DNA of the CDR3: TGTGCCAGCAGTTACTCGGGGGACACCCAAGAGACCCAGTACTTC. Amino acids: CASSYSGDTQETQYF.

The gene calls are TRBV5-1 and TRBJ2-1; 12 nucleotides line up with TRBD2. V dropped 4 bases and J dropped 4; count of bases not matched to a gene: 3. Per germline, CDR1 SGHRS and CDR2 YFSETQ. The CDR3 extends over 15 amino acids. This CDR3 is CASSPSGGGYNEQFF. CDR3 coding DNA: TGCGCCAGCAGCCCTAGCGGGGGGGGGTACAATGAGCAGTTCTTC.

The DNA for the CDR3 is TGCGCCAGCAGTGAGTGCGGGCCAGAATTTTGCGAAAAACTGTTTTTT. Translated: CASSECGPEFCEKLFF. The rearrangement joins TRBV10-2 to TRBJ1-4; D is uncertain. The germline V gene encodes CDR1 WSHSY and CDR2 SAAADI. The CDR3 runs to 16 residues. V lost 1 base and J 8 bases, leaving 17 bases between the germline ends.

In nucleotides, the CDR3 is TGTGCCAGCAGCTCACAGGGTGGGAGCTATGGCTACACCTTC. This sequence encodes CASSSQGGSYGYTF. This chain uses TRBV7-3 with TRBJ1-2, with D possibly matching TRBD1 (6 bases). This CDR3 contains 14 residues. V was trimmed by 4 bases and J by 4 bases, leaving 13 bases between them. The germline V gene has CDR1 SGHTA and CDR2 FQGTGA.

J is TRBJ2-3 and V is TRBV18; TRBD1 matches at 9 bases. CDR1 and CDR2 (germline): KGHSH, LQKENI. Germline trimming cut 2 bases from V and 3 bases from J; bases unmatched to any gene: 6. The CDR3 is 16 residues long. CDR3 sequence reads: CASSPGRDRVTDTQYF. CDR3 bases: TGTGCCAGCTCACCAGGTCGGGACAGGGTTACAGATACGCAGTATTTT. Variable domain in full (rest from reference TRBV18 and TRBJ2-3): NAGVMQNPRHLVRRRGQEARLRCSPMKGHSHVYWYRQLPEEGLKFMVYLQKENIIDESGMPKERFSAEFPKEGPSILRIQQVVRGDSAAYFCASSPGRDRVTDTQYFGPGTRLTVL.

CDR3 protein: CASSIPVNSEGYGSADTQYF. CDR3 in DNA: TGTGCCAGCAGTATCCCAGTTAATAGCGAAGGTTATGGGTCAGCAGATACGCAGTATTTT. The rearrangement joins TRBV28 to TRBJ2-3; maybe TRBD2 (5 bases). Germline V lookup: CDR1 MDHEN, CDR2 SYDVKM. Deletions cut 5 bases from V and 4 bases from J, with 31 bases between. The CDR3 sequence is 20 residues long.

The chain combines TRBV5-1 with TRBJ1-3, with D maybe TRBD1 (5 bases). This CDR3 is 14 amino acids long. Trimming left V 0 bases short and J 4 bases short, with 8 bases between. Germline V CDR1 and CDR2: SGHRS, YFSETQ. The CDR3 spells CASSLAGYGNTIYF. The CDR3 region has the DNA TGCGCCAGCAGCTTGGCAGGGTACGGAAACACCATATATTTT.

V usage is TRBV6-1 and J usage is TRBJ2-1; 10 bases line up with TRBD2. The junction had 5 bases not matched to a gene; V was cut back by 3 bases and J by 6 bases. Looked up from germline, CDR1 is MNHNS and CDR2 is SASEGT. The CDR3 extends over 15 amino acids. The DNA of the CDR3 is TGTGCCAGCAGTGATGATAGCGGGGGGTCCAATGAGCAGTTCTTC. Amino acids: CASSDDSGGSNEQFF.

The gene calls are TRBV7-8 and TRBJ1-2; 9 nucleotides align to TRBD1. CDR1 and CDR2 from the germline V gene are SGHVS and FQNEAQ. This CDR3 spans 13 amino acids. J lost 8 bases, V lost 6 bases, and 7 bases had no gene match. The CDR3 DNA reads TGTGCCAGCAGTCAAAAACAGGGGGCAGGCTACACCTTC. This gives the protein CASSQKQGAGYTF.

The V call is TRBV6-6, the J call TRBJ1-4; 8 bases agree with TRBD1. CDR1 MNHNY and CDR2 SVGAGI come from the germline V gene (reference sequence). This CDR3 has 15 residues. V was clipped by 2 bases and J by 6 bases; unmatched bases: 5. The CDR3: CASSYPGQGDEKLFF. The CDR3 bases are TGTGCCAGCAGTTACCCAGGACAGGGCGATGAAAAACTGTTTTTT.

The chain combines TRBV7-3 with TRBJ2-3; 7 nucleotides match TRBD2. The trim removed 6 bases at V and 1 base at J, leaving 4 bases unmatched. Germline V gene data show CDR1 as SGHTA and CDR2 as FQGTGA. The CDR3 loop spans 14 amino acids. The CDR3 sequence: CASRLSGGTDTQYF. CDR3 sequence (DNA): TGTGCCAGCAGACTAAGCGGGGGCACAGATACGCAGTATTTT.

The J gene is TRBJ2-3, the V gene TRBV7-3, with D tentatively TRBD2 (5 bases). Germline CDR1 reads SGHTA; CDR2 reads FQGTGA. This CDR3 is built from 15 residues. The V end was cut by 5 bases, the J end by 2 bases, with 14 bases between. In nucleotides, the CDR3 is TGTGCCAGCAGCCCTAACGGACTCCTCACAGATACGCAGTATTTT. It encodes CASSPNGLLTDTQYF.